This TCR beta chain comes out of a study of blood T cell repertoires in COVID-19. As for the study in general: The origin of the acute and convalescent COVID-19 samples was the United States, Italy and Spain. T cells, B-cell-depleted T cells, or PBMCs supplied cDNA or gDNA.

In the authors' methods: From reference gene primer amplification, estimates of nucleated cell counts were derived. Repertoires were generated with immunoSEQ multiplex PCR, while TCRdb's copy carries only in-frame clones and drops some. The V and J calls and the clone size are those of that table, but D and trimming were determined from the DNA. The sample carries around 100,000 clones, approximately 90% recorded once. Seattle's enrolled individuals joined amid active infection and were then monitored longitudinally. The specimen was peripheral blood. This clonotype was obtained from a woman aged 45-65 years with COVID-19, enrolled during active disease.

The CDR3 reads CASRLGQDYEQYF. Here the CDR3 DNA reads TGTGCCAGCAGATTGGGACAGGACTACGAGCAGTACTTC. This sequence joins TRBV6-5 and TRBJ2-7; 8 nucleotides line up with TRBD1. With V trimmed by 6 bases and J by 3 bases, 4 bases remained unmatched. Germline CDR1 MNHEY, CDR2 SVGAGI. CDR3 size: 13 residues.